Below are 32 T cell receptor beta chains sequenced from a single sample in a study of cytotoxic CD8 clonotypes in ibrutinib-treated CLL. Profiling relied on immunoSEQ multiplex PCR, and the TCRdb table lists in-frame clones only, not all of them. The sample contains around 97,000 clones, approximately 78% of which appear only once. This material consisted of PBMCs, taken after 12 months of ibrutinib treatment. These receptors all stem from a human donor with chronic lymphocytic leukemia.

The rearrangement uses TRBV7-8 and TRBJ2-3, with a tentative D call TRBD1 (5 bases). The CDR3 sequence is 13 residues long. Germline-derived CDR1 and CDR2 are SGHVS and FQNEAQ. Trimming shortened V by 5 bases and J by 0 bases, and 6 bases separated the two germline ends. As DNA, the CDR3 is TGTGCCAGCAGCCAGGGAAGCACAGATACGCAGTATTTT. Its translation: CASSQGSTDTQYF.

In this sample, this clone turned up many times. The rearrangement uses TRBV4-2 and TRBJ1-2, with D perhaps matching TRBD1 (6 bases). V lost 1 base and J 7 bases, leaving 19 bases between the germline ends. CDR1 and CDR2 (germline): LGHNA, YNFKEQ. CDR3 length equals 16 residues. CDR3 DNA sequence: TGTGCCAGCAGCCAAGGGACAGAACGTACATCGTCTGGCTACACCTTC. It is translated as CASSQGTERTSSGYTF.

This clone was recorded once. The chain links TRBV28 to TRBJ1-4; 8 bases align to TRBD1. Unmatched junction bases numbered 1, after V lost 7 bases and J lost 3 bases. This CDR3 has 13 residues. The V gene's germline CDR1 is MDHEN and CDR2 SYDVKM. The CDR3 sequence is CASTTGANEKLFF. CDR3 in DNA: TGTGCCAGCACGACAGGGGCTAATGAAAAACTGTTTTTT.

In this sample, this clone turned up once. The V gene is TRBV15, the J gene TRBJ2-2, with unresolved D. There are 14 residues in the CDR3. Trimming took off 1 base at V and 5 bases at J, with 8 bases between the two ends. Germline V gives CDR1 LNHNV, CDR2 YYDKDF (reference sequence). The CDR3 loop is CATSRAKGTGELFF. In nucleotides, the CDR3 is TGTGCCACCAGCAGAGCGAAGGGTACCGGGGAGCTGTTTTTT.

The genes are TRBV9 and TRBJ2-7, with D possibly being TRBD1 (6 bases). Germline CDR1 reads SGDLS; CDR2 reads YYNGEE. The V gene lost 4 bases and the J gene lost 3 bases, with 17 bases spanning the gap. The CDR3 covers 15 residues. This CDR3 reads CASSPYTGQNYEQYF. The CDR3 bases are TGTGCCAGCAGCCCGTATACGGGACAAAACTACGAGCAGTACTTC. Complete variable domain (other parts from reference TRBV9 and TRBJ2-7): DSGVTQTPKHLITATGQRVTLRCSPRSGDLSVYWYQQSLDQGLQFLIQYYNGEERAKGNILERFSAQQFPDLHSELNLSSLELGDSALYFCASSPYTGQNYEQYFGPGTRLTVT.

The chain joins TRBV6-1 to TRBJ1-1; D possibly corresponds to TRBD1 (6 bases). The CDR3 length is 14 residues. Trimming pared 4 bases from V and 0 bases from J, leaving 9 bases between. CDR1 and CDR2 from the germline V gene are MNHNS and SASEGT. The CDR3 DNA is TGTGCCAGCAGTGCAGGGGACATGAACACTGAAGCTTTCTTT. This encodes CASSAGDMNTEAFF.

A few counts support this clone. V and J are TRBV25-1 and TRBJ1-4; no clear D gene. The germline V gene encodes CDR1 MGHDK and CDR2 SYGVNS. CDR3 size: 13 residues. V was cut by 5 bases and J by 8 bases, with 12 bases left in between. The CDR3 region is CASSRGRGEKLFF. In DNA form, the CDR3 reads TGTGCCAGCAGTAGAGGGAGAGGAGAAAAACTGTTTTTT. Based on the CDR3 plus reference TRBV25-1 and TRBJ1-4, the full variable domain is EADIYQTPRYLVIGTGKKITLECSQTMGHDKMYWYQQDPGMELHLIHYSYGVNSTEKGDLSSESTVSRIRTEHFPLTLESARPSHTSQYLCASSRGRGEKLFFGSGTQLSVL.

The rearrangement uses TRBV6-4 and TRBJ1-1; the D is unclear. The V gene lost 0 bases and the J gene lost 0 bases, with 2 bases spanning the gap. Germline CDR1 is MRHNA and CDR2 is SNTAGT. The CDR3 spans 13 residues. Here the CDR3 DNA reads TGTGCCAGCAGTGACTCTGTGAACACTGAAGCTTTCTTT. It translates to CASSDSVNTEAFF.

With respect to this clone: Other DNA sequences from this sample encode an identical CDR3 as well. The chain combines TRBV9 with TRBJ2-3; D unclear. Looked up from germline, CDR1 is SGDLS and CDR2 is YYNGEE. The CDR3 contains 13 residues. Trimming stripped 4 bases from V and 5 bases from J, with 11 bases between. Here the CDR3 reads CASSPGPLDTQYF. DNA for the CDR3: TGTGCCAGCAGCCCAGGACCCCTAGATACGCAGTATTTT. The variable domain in full, with the rest retrieved from reference TRBV9 and TRBJ2-3, is DSGVTQTPKHLITATGQRVTLRCSPRSGDLSVYWYQQSLDQGLQFLIQYYNGEERAKGNILERFSAQQFPDLHSELNLSSLELGDSALYFCASSPGPLDTQYFGPGTRLTVL.

V gene TRBV19 combines with J gene TRBJ2-7; D is ambiguous. The CDR3 extends over 11 amino acids. The germline CDR1 and CDR2 sequences are LNHDA and SQIVND (reference sequence). The V end was cut by 2 bases, the J end by 5 bases, with 4 bases between. The CDR3 protein is CASSISDEQYF. CDR3 nucleotide sequence: TGTGCCAGTAGTATATCCGACGAGCAGTACTTC.

The rearrangement links TRBV6-6 to TRBJ2-7, with D perhaps TRBD1 (6 bases). CDR1 and CDR2 from the germline V gene are MNHNY and SVGAGI (reference sequence). This CDR3 is built from 14 residues. V lost 1 base, J lost 4 bases, and 11 bases lay in between. CDR3: CASSYWTDYYEQYF. DNA for the CDR3: TGTGCCAGCAGTTACTGGACAGACTATTACGAGCAGTACTTC.

This clone was seen only a few times. The rearrangement links TRBV7-2 to TRBJ1-1; 8 nucleotides match TRBD1. This CDR3 contains 15 residues. CDR1 SGHTA and CDR2 FQGNSA come from the germline V gene. With 1 base clipped from V and 11 bases from J, the junction kept 12 bases outside the gene matches. In nucleotides, the CDR3 is TGTGCCAGCAGCTTAGATCCCGGGACAGGTGGGAAGGCTTTCTTT. This translates into CASSLDPGTGGKAFF.

This chain uses TRBV7-9 with TRBJ1-4, with 8 positions matching TRBD1. The CDR3 totals 15 residues. V trimming: 3 bases; J trimming: 6 bases; junction bases outside the gene matches: 6. Germline-derived CDR1 and CDR2 are SEHNR and FQNEAQ (reference sequence). The CDR3 is CASSFRQGPYEKLFF. DNA of the CDR3: TGTGCCAGCAGCTTTCGACAGGGGCCGTATGAAAAACTGTTTTTT.

The V call is TRBV4-2, the J call TRBJ1-1; tentative D call: TRBD1 (6 bases). Germline V lookup: CDR1 LGHNA, CDR2 YNFKEQ. The CDR3 is 13 amino acids. The V end lost 5 bases, the J end lost 4 bases, and 11 bases lay between the germline ends. The CDR3 is CASSLQGGTEAFF. CDR3 bases: TGTGCCAGCAGCTTGCAAGGGGGCACTGAAGCTTTCTTT.

This clone has more than one count but fewer than ten. The chain recombines TRBV5-6 with TRBJ2-2; D gene unclear. The CDR3 extends over 14 amino acids. Trimming took off 1 base at V and 8 bases at J, with 12 bases between the two ends. Germline V CDR1 and CDR2: SGHDT, YYEEEE. CDR3 amino acids: CASSLSSWRGELFF. The CDR3 DNA sequence: TGTGCCAGCAGCTTGAGCTCGTGGCGGGGGGAGCTGTTTTTT.

The chain has TRBV6-5 and TRBJ1-2, with TRBD1 as a possible D gene (5 bases). The V and J ends lost 8 bases and 7 bases respectively, with 17 bases between them. This CDR3 is 13 amino acids long. CDR1 MNHEY and CDR2 SVGAGI come from the germline V gene. This CDR3 reads CASSGGGASGYTF. The CDR3 region has the DNA TGTGCCAGCTCCGGGGGAGGGGCGAGTGGCTACACCTTC.

This clone has only a few counts. The V and J genes are TRBV6-4 and TRBJ1-4, with TRBD1 identical over 9 bases. There are 21 residues in the CDR3. V was pared by 2 bases and J by 4 bases, with 20 bases of the junction left unmatched. The germline V gene has CDR1 MRHNA and CDR2 SNTAGT. As DNA, the CDR3 is TGTGCCAGCAGTGACGGACAGGTAGACACAGGGGGCAGGGGATTTAATGAAAAACTGTTTTTT. Translating gives CASSDGQVDTGGRGFNEKLFF.

The chain employs TRBV5-1 and TRBJ2-2, with 11 bases matching TRBD2. The CDR3 runs to 17 residues. Per germline, CDR1 SGHRS and CDR2 YFSETQ. With 2 bases clipped from V and 1 base from J, the junction kept 4 bases outside the gene matches. The CDR3 sequence: CASSFATSGGNTGELFF. The CDR3 DNA is TGCGCCAGCAGCTTCGCAACTAGCGGGGGGAACACCGGGGAGCTGTTTTTT.

This rearrangement joins TRBV5-5 to TRBJ2-3, with 11 positions matching TRBD1. Trimming took 3 bases from V and 4 from J; bases not matched to a gene: 19. The V gene's germline CDR1 is SGHKS and CDR2 YYEKEE (reference sequence). This CDR3 contains 20 residues. The CDR3 DNA reads TGTGCCAGCAGCTACCGTGGACAGGGGGCGCTCCCGGGTAGTGCAGATACGCAGTATTTT. This gives the protein CASSYRGQGALPGSADTQYF.

The genes are TRBV29-1 and TRBJ2-3; 7 nucleotides align to TRBD2. J was trimmed by 6 bases and V by 7 bases; bases with no gene match: 7. CDR1 and CDR2 from the germline V gene are SQVTM and ANQGSEA. The CDR3 runs to 12 residues. The CDR3 region is CSAWGGSDTQYF. In nucleotides, the CDR3 is TGCAGCGCTTGGGGGGGATCCGATACGCAGTATTTT.

The J gene is TRBJ2-3, the V gene TRBV23-1; D gene unclear. TRBV23-1 is filed as an ORF, its function uncertain. Trimming stripped 8 bases from V and 4 bases from J, with 19 bases between. CDR3 size: 15 residues. CDR3 nucleotides: TGCGCCAGCTCCCGTAGTTTAGTGGGCGCAGATACGCAGTATTTT. This encodes CASSRSLVGADTQYF.

The chain joins TRBV4-2 to TRBJ2-7, with D possibly being TRBD1 or TRBD2 (5 bases each). This CDR3 region has 14 residues. Germline CDR1 is LGHNA and CDR2 is YNFKEQ. Between the trimmed V and J ends, which lost 1 base and 0 bases, there was a span of 7 bases. The CDR3 is CASSQVGTSYEQYF. CDR3 nucleotide sequence: TGTGCCAGCAGCCAAGTAGGGACCTCCTACGAGCAGTACTTC.

This clone showed up just once. V is TRBV28 and J is TRBJ2-3; 7 bases align to TRBD1. V was clipped by 5 bases and J by 3 bases; unmatched bases: 8. Looked up from germline, CDR1 is MDHEN and CDR2 is SYDVKM. The CDR3 runs to 15 residues. CDR3 residues: CASSRADRITDTQYF. DNA for the CDR3: TGTGCCAGCAGTAGGGCGGACAGGATTACAGATACGCAGTATTTT.

This chain connects TRBV5-1 to TRBJ2-2; D could derive from TRBD1 or TRBD2 (5 bases each). The CDR3 spans 15 residues. V lost 9 bases, J lost 2 bases, and 17 bases lay in between. The germline V gene has CDR1 SGHRS and CDR2 YFSETQ. The CDR3 DNA sequence: TGCGCCACCAATGAGGGGTCCTACAACACCGGGGAGCTGTTTTTT. Encoded protein: CATNEGSYNTGELFF.

The chain uses TRBV29-1 and TRBJ1-2; TRBD1 aligns across 7 bases. The CDR3 runs to 15 residues. The ends lost 4 bases at V and 2 bases at J; junction bases unmatched: 10. Germline V gene data show CDR1 as SQVTM and CDR2 as ANQGSEA. The CDR3 sequence is CSVARLDRSNYGYTF. DNA for the CDR3: TGCAGCGTTGCCAGATTGGACAGGTCCAACTATGGCTACACCTTC.

This clone was counted a few times. V usage is TRBV29-1 and J usage is TRBJ2-7; D not resolved. Trimming shortened V by 4 bases and J by 5 bases, and 9 bases separated the two germline ends. CDR3 length: 11 residues. Looked up from germline, CDR1 is SQVTM and CDR2 is ANQGSEA. CDR3 sequence reads: CSVATSDEQYF. Here the CDR3 DNA reads TGCAGCGTTGCCACATCGGACGAGCAGTACTTC.

CDR3: CASSLAGSSETQYF. CDR3 nucleotides: TGTGCCAGCAGCTTAGCGGGGAGCTCGGAGACCCAGTACTTC. The chain combines TRBV7-2 with TRBJ2-5, with a weak D call TRBD2 (5 bases). Trimming took off 0 bases at V and 5 bases at J, with 10 bases between the two ends. The CDR3 is made up of 14 amino acids. Germline loops: CDR1 SGHTA, CDR2 FQGNSA.

The rearrangement joins TRBV10-3 to TRBJ2-1; tentatively, D is TRBD1 (6 bases). Trimming removed 6 bases at V and 9 bases at J, with 21 bases between. The CDR3 covers 15 residues. The germline V gene has CDR1 ENHRY and CDR2 SYGVKD. CDR3 DNA sequence: TGTGCCATCAGAGGCTCAGTGGGAACAGGGAGTGAGCAGTTCTTC. Translation gives CAIRGSVGTGSEQFF.

This clone was seen a few times. The chain uses TRBV29-1 and TRBJ2-1; unclear D gene. The V gene's germline CDR1 is SQVTM and CDR2 ANQGSEA. The CDR3 consists of 11 residues. The V gene lost 7 bases and the J gene lost 6 bases, with 10 bases spanning the gap. The CDR3 loop is CSARVLNEQFF. CDR3 bases: TGCAGCGCCCGGGTCCTCAATGAGCAGTTCTTC.

This clone came up a few times. This chain links TRBV29-1 with TRBJ1-1; TRBD1 aligns across 8 bases. Germline V gives CDR1 SQVTM, CDR2 ANQGSEA. CDR3 length: 13 residues. J was trimmed by 7 bases and V by 3 bases; bases with no gene match: 7. CDR3 in amino acids: CSVDLHGQGEAFF. The CDR3 nucleotides are TGCAGCGTTGACCTTCACGGACAGGGTGAAGCTTTCTTT.

This rearrangement joins TRBV29-1 to TRBJ1-2; D remains unclear. Per the germline V gene, CDR1 is SQVTM and CDR2 is ANQGSEA. The CDR3 runs to 12 residues. The V gene lost 4 bases and the J gene lost 8 bases, with 14 bases spanning the gap. The CDR3 DNA follows: TGCAGCGTTGGGGAGGCGTCTATCGGCTACACCTTC. This translates into CSVGEASIGYTF.

The chain is built from TRBV30 and TRBJ2-7; maybe TRBD2 (6 bases). V lost 3 bases, J lost 4 bases, and 10 bases lay in between. Germline V gene data show CDR1 as GTSNPN and CDR2 as SVGIG (reference sequence). The CDR3 contains 12 residues. CDR3 residues: CAWSRGGYEQYF. The DNA of the CDR3 is TGTGCCTGGAGCCGTGGGGGGTACGAGCAGTACTTC.